This T cell receptor (beta chain) was sequenced for a study of regulatory T cells in long-lasting Graves disease. The CDR3 runs to 15 residues. Germline trimming cut 4 bases from V and 7 bases from J; bases unmatched to any gene: 6. CDR1 is SGHTA and CDR2 is FQGNSA in the germline V gene. iRepertoire HTBI primers and Arm-PCR of CDR3 regions built TCR beta libraries. TCRdb itself ran the multiplex PCR reads through MiXCR, one entry per CDR3 protein. Of roughly 430,000 distinct CDR3 sequences listed, approximately 16% are singletons. Time point given: newly diagnosed GD, antithyroid drugs for less than 3 months. Extracted PBMC RNA gave rise to the TCR library. These data were also filed under a second study, of T cells in Graves' hyperthyroidism and ophthalmopathy.

Sample: peripheral blood mononuclear cells (PBMCs), taken at new diagnosis, from a patient treated with antithyroid drugs. This sequence joins TRBV7-2 and TRBJ2-7; 14 bases match TRBD2. The clonotype comes from a woman younger than 45 with Graves disease. CDR3 protein: CASSSGLAGEVEQYF. DNA of the CDR3: TGTGCCAGCAGCTCGGGACTAGCGGGAGAGGTTGAGCAGTACTTC.